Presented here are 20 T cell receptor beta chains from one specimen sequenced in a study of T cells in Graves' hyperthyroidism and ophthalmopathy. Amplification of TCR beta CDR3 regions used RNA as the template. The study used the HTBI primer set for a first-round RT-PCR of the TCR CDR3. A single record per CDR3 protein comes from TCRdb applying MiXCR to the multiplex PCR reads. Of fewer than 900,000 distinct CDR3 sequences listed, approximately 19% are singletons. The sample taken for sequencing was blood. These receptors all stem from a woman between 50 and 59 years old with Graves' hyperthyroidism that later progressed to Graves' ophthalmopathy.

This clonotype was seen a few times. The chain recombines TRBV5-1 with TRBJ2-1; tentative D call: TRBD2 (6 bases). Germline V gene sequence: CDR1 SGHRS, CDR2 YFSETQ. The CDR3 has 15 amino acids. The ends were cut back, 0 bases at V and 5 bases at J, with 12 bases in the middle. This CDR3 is CASSLVGGNNNEQFF. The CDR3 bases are TGCGCCAGCAGCTTGGTGGGGGGAAACAACAATGAGCAGTTCTTC.

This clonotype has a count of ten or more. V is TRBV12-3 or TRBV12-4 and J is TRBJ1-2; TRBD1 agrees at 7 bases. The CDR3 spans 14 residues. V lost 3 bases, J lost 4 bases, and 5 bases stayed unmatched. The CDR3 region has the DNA TGTGCCAGCAGTTTGGCCGGGACAGTCTATGGCTACACCTTC. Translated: CASSLAGTVYGYTF.

The CDR3 DNA reads TGCGCCAGCAGCCAACGGGACAGCCAAATACTCTTCACCGGGGAGCTGTTTTTT. It translates to CASSQRDSQILFTGELFF. V gene TRBV4-1 combines with J gene TRBJ2-2, with 7 bases identical to TRBD1. V gave up 2 bases and J gave up 4 bases; unmatched junction bases: 13. Germline assignment: CDR1 MGHRA and CDR2 YSYEKL. CDR3 length equals 18 residues.

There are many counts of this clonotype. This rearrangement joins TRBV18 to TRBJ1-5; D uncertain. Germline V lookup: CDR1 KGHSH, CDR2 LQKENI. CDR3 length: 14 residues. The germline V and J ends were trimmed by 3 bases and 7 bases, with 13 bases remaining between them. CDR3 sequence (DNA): TGTGCCAGCTCACCGGGTCGAAATGGCCAGCCCCAGCATTTT. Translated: CASSPGRNGQPQHF. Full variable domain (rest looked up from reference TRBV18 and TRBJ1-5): NAGVMQNPRHLVRRRGQEARLRCSPMKGHSHVYWYRQLPEEGLKFMVYLQKENIIDESGMPKERFSAEFPKEGPSILRIQQVVRGDSAAYFCASSPGRNGQPQHFGDGTRLSIL.

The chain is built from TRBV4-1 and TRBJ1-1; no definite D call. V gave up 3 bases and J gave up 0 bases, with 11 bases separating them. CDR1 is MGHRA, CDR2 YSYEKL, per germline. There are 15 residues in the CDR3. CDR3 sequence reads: CASSQYTELNTEAFF. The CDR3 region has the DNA TGCGCCAGCAGCCAGTATACAGAACTGAACACTGAAGCTTTCTTT.

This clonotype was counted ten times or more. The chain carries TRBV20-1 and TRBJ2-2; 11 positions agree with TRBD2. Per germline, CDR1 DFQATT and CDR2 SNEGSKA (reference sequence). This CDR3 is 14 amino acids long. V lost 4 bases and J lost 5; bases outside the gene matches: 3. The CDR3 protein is CSATGLAATGELFF. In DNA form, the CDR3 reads TGCAGTGCTACGGGACTAGCGGCTACCGGGGAGCTGTTTTTT.

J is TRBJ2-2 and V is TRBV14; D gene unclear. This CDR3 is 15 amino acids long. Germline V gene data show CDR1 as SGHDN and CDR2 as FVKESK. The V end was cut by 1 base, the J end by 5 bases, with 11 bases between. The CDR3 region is CASSQVRPATGELFF. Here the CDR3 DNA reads TGTGCCAGCAGCCAAGTTAGACCAGCGACCGGGGAGCTGTTTTTT.

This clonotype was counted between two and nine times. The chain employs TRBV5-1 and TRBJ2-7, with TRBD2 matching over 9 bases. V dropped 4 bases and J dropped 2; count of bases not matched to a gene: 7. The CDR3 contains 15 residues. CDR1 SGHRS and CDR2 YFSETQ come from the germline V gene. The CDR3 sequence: CASSGSGGPAYEQYF. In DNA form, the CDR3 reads TGCGCCAGCAGCGGAAGCGGGGGGCCCGCCTACGAGCAGTACTTC.

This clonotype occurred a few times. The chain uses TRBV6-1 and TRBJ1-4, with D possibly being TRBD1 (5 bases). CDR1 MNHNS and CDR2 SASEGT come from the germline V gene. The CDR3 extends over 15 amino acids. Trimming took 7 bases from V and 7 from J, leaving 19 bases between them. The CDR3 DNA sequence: TGTGCCAGCACTGGTAACTGGCAGGGAACTGAAAAACTGTTTTTT. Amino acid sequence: CASTGNWQGTEKLFF.

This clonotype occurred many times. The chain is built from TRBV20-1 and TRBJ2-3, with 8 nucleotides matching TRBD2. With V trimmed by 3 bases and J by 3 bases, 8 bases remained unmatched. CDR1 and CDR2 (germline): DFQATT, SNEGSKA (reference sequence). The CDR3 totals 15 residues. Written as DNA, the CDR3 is TGCAGTGCTAGTTCCGCGGGGGGAGGAACAGATACGCAGTATTTT. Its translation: CSASSAGGGTDTQYF.

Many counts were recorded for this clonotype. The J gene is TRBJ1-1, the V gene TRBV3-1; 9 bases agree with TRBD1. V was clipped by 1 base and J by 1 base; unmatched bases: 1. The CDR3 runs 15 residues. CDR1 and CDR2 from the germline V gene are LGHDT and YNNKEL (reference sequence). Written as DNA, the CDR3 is TGTGCCAGCAGCCAAGGGGGACAGGGGAACACTGAAGCTTTCTTT. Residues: CASSQGGQGNTEAFF.

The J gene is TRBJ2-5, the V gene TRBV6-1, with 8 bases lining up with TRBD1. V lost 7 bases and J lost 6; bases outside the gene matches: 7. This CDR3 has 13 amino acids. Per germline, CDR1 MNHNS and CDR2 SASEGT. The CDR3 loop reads CASTGTGGQTQYF. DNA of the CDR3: TGTGCCAGCACCGGGACAGGAGGGCAGACCCAGTACTTC.

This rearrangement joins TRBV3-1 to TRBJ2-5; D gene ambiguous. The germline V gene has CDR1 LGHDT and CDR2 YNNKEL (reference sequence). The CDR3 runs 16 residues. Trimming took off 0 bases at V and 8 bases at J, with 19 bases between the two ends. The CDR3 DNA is TGTGCCAGCAGCCAAGATCTTGCAAACACAGATAGAACCCAGTACTTC. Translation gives CASSQDLANTDRTQYF.

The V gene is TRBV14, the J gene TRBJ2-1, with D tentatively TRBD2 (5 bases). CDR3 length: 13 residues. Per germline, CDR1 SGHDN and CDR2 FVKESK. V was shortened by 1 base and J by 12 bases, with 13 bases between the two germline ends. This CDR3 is CASSQARATRQFF. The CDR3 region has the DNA TGTGCCAGCAGCCAAGCCCGGGCTACTAGGCAGTTCTTC.

CDR3 sequence reads: CASSLSGGGQTQYF. CDR3 nucleotide sequence: TGTGCCAGCAGTTTAAGCGGCGGGGGTCAGACCCAGTACTTC. This chain connects TRBV12-3 or TRBV12-4 to TRBJ2-5; 7 bases are shared with TRBD2. This CDR3 comprises 14 residues. The V and J ends lost 2 bases and 6 bases, in that order; junction bases with no gene match: 6.

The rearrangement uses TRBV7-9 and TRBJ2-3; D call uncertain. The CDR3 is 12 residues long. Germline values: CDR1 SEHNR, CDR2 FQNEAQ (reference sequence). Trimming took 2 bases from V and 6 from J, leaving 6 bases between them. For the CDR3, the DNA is TGTGCCAGCAGCTTATTTCAGGATACGCAGTATTTT. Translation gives CASSLFQDTQYF.

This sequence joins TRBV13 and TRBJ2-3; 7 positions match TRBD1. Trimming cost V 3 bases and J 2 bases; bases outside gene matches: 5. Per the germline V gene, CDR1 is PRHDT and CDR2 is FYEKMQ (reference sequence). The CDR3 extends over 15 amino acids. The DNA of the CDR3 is TGTGCCAGCAGCTTGGGGACAGCTATCACAGATACGCAGTATTTT. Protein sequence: CASSLGTAITDTQYF.

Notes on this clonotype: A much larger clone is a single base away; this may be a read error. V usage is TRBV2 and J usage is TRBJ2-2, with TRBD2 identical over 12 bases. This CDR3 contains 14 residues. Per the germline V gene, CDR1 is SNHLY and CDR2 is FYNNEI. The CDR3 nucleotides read TGTGCCTGCAGAACTAGCGGGAGGACCGGGGAGCTGTTTTTT. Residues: CACRTSGRTGELFF.

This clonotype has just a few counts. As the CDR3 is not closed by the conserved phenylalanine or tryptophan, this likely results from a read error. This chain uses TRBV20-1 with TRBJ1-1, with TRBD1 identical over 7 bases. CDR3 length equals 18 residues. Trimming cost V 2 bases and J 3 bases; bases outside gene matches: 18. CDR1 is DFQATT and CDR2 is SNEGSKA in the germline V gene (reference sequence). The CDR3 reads CSARTLPGGVAIDTEAFL. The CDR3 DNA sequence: TGCAGTGCTAGAACGTTACCAGGGGGGGTTGCCATCGACACTGAAGCTTTCCTT.

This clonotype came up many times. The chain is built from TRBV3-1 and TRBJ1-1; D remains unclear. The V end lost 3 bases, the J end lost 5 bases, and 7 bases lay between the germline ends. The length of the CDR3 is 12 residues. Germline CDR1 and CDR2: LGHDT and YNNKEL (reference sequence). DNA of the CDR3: TGTGCCAGCAGCCAGACGGGAACTGAAGCTTTCTTT. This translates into CASSQTGTEAFF.